The 20 T cell receptor beta chains given below trace back to one sample, sequenced in a study of blood T cell repertoires in COVID-19. Assay used: immunoSEQ multiplex PCR; TCRdb lists only in-frame clones, some missing. The sample records 110,000 to 150,000 clones, 84% being singletons. Sequenced input: PBMCs or T cells enriched from blood (not recorded which). Every receptor here comes from a man aged 35-49 years with acute COVID-19.

The V gene is TRBV7-9, the J gene TRBJ1-6; tentatively, D is TRBD1 (5 bases). This CDR3 is built from 14 residues. Germline lookup yields CDR1 SEHNR and CDR2 FQNEAQ (reference sequence). V was clipped by 2 bases and J by 9 bases, with 11 bases between them. CDR3 coding DNA: TGTGCCAGCAGCTTATCGGGGGGAGGTTCACCCCTCCACTTT. Protein: CASSLSGGGSPLHF. The full variable domain, its missing parts supplied by reference TRBV7-9 and TRBJ1-6, is DTGVSQNPRHKITKRGQNVTFRCDPISEHNRLYWYRQTLGQGPEFLTYFQNEAQLEKSRLLSDRFSAERPKGSFSTLEIQRTEQGDSAMYLCASSLSGGGSPLHFGNGTRLTVT.

V gene TRBV5-1 combines with J gene TRBJ1-4, with 7 bases fitting TRBD1. The CDR3 is 14 amino acids. J was trimmed by 6 bases and V by 0 bases; bases with no gene match: 2. Germline CDR1 SGHRS, CDR2 YFSETQ. The CDR3 sequence is CASSLEGTDEKLFF. The CDR3 coding sequence is TGCGCCAGCAGCTTGGAGGGGACAGATGAAAAACTGTTTTTT.

J is TRBJ1-4 and V is TRBV3-1 (or the pseudogene TRBV3-2), with D possibly TRBD1 on 5 matching bases. Germline values: CDR1 LGHDT, CDR2 YNNKEL (reference sequence). CDR3 length: 18 residues. V dropped 1 base and J dropped 7 bases, with 22 bases sitting between them. This chain's CDR3 is CASSQVLGGVATAEKLFF. Written as DNA, the CDR3 is TGTGCCAGCAGCCAAGTTTTAGGTGGGGTGGCGACAGCTGAAAAACTGTTTTTT.

The chain couples TRBV5-4 to TRBJ1-2; D perhaps matches TRBD1 (6 bases). This CDR3 is built from 15 residues. Between the trimmed V and J ends, which lost 0 bases and 8 bases, there was a span of 17 bases. Germline V gene data show CDR1 as SGHNT and CDR2 as YYREEE (reference sequence). The CDR3 reads CASSLVRTAPGGYTF. DNA for the CDR3: TGTGCCAGCAGCTTGGTACGGACAGCCCCCGGGGGCTACACCTTC. The full variable domain, its missing parts supplied by reference TRBV5-4 and TRBJ1-2, is ETGVTQSPTHLIKTRGQQVTLRCSSQSGHNTVSWYQQALGQGPQFIFQYYREEENGRGNFPPRFSGLQFPNYSSELNVNALELDDSALYLCASSLVRTAPGGYTFGSGTRLTVV.

Turning to this clone: This sample also contains other DNA sequences that code for the same CDR3. The chain combines TRBV30 with TRBJ1-6, with TRBD1 as a possible D gene (6 bases). The CDR3 sequence is 14 residues long. V shed 1 base and J shed 5 bases, with 9 bases lying between them. Looked up from germline, CDR1 is GTSNPN and CDR2 is SVGIG (reference sequence). The CDR3 nucleotides read TGTGCCTGGAGTGGGGGGCAAGATAATTCACCCCTCCACTTT. The encoded protein is CAWSGGQDNSPLHF. Variable domain in full (rest from reference TRBV30 and TRBJ1-6): SQTIHQWPATLVQPVGSPLSLECTVEGTSNPNLYWYRQAAGRGLQLLFYSVGIGQISSEVPQNLSASRPQDRQFILSSKKLLLSDSGFYLCAWSGGQDNSPLHFGNGTRLTVT.

This chain uses TRBV7-2 with TRBJ2-3; 13 bases match TRBD2. V lost 4 bases and J lost 2; bases outside the gene matches: 6. CDR1 is SGHTA, CDR2 FQGNSA, per germline. There are 17 residues in the CDR3. The CDR3 nucleotides read TGTGCCAGCAGCTCTGGGACTAGCGGGACCTACACAGATACGCAGTATTTT. It yields the protein CASSSGTSGTYTDTQYF.

The chain links TRBV6-2 or TRBV6-3 to TRBJ2-6, with 13 bases matching TRBD2. The germline gives CDR1 MNHEY, CDR2 SVGEGT. Trimming removed 0 bases from V and 2 bases from J; junction bases left unmatched: 1. The CDR3 totals 18 residues. In DNA form, the CDR3 reads TGTGCCAGCAGTTACTCGACTAGCGGGAGGACTGGGGCCAACGTCCTGACTTTC. This codes for CASSYSTSGRTGANVLTF.

The rearrangement joins TRBV19 to TRBJ2-5, with D perhaps TRBD2 (5 bases). Trimming shortened V by 2 bases and J by 4 bases, and 11 bases separated the two germline ends. CDR3 length equals 14 residues. Germline-derived CDR1 and CDR2 are LNHDA and SQIVND (reference sequence). The CDR3 DNA follows: TGTGCCAGTAGTATAATTGGGAGACTAGAGACCCAGTACTTC. Translation gives CASSIIGRLETQYF.

The chain combines TRBV11-2 with TRBJ1-4, with 10 bases that match TRBD1. Germline V lookup: CDR1 SGHAT, CDR2 FQNNGV. This CDR3 is 14 amino acids long. The V and J ends lost 5 bases and 8 bases, in that order; junction bases with no gene match: 5. CDR3 sequence reads: CASSPGTGDEKLFF. CDR3 nucleotide sequence: TGTGCCAGCAGCCCCGGGACAGGGGACGAAAAACTGTTTTTT.

The chain uses TRBV5-4 and TRBJ2-3; perhaps TRBD2 as D (6 bases). The CDR3 contains 14 residues. V gave up 0 bases and J gave up 6 bases, with 11 bases separating them. Germline V CDR1 and CDR2: SGHNT, YYREEE (reference sequence). The CDR3 here is CASSLAGGRDTQYF. Written as DNA, the CDR3 is TGTGCCAGCAGCTTGGCCGGAGGGCGGGATACGCAGTATTTT.

The V call is TRBV28, the J call TRBJ2-7; D uncertain. Germline assignment: CDR1 MDHEN and CDR2 SYDVKM. V was trimmed by 5 bases and J by 3 bases, leaving 20 bases between them. This CDR3 comprises 16 residues. The CDR3 DNA follows: TGTGCCAGCAGTCCCCCCGATATTACGGTGGTCTACGAGCAGTACTTC. Its translation: CASSPPDITVVYEQYF.

The V gene is TRBV5-1, the J gene TRBJ2-3, with D perhaps TRBD2 (6 bases). CDR3 size: 14 residues. CDR1 and CDR2 from the germline V gene are SGHRS and YFSETQ. The V end lost 5 bases, the J end lost 0 bases, and 10 bases lay between the germline ends. In DNA form, the CDR3 reads TGCGCCAGCAGGCCAGGAGGGAGCACAGATACGCAGTATTTT. Its protein product is CASRPGGSTDTQYF.

The rearrangement joins TRBV5-1 to TRBJ2-3, with 9 bases identical to TRBD2. CDR1 is SGHRS, CDR2 YFSETQ, per germline. The CDR3 contains 15 residues. The trim removed 4 bases at V and 0 bases at J, leaving 3 bases unmatched. The CDR3 protein is CASSLSGRSTDTQYF. CDR3 in DNA: TGCGCCAGCAGCCTAAGCGGGAGGAGCACAGATACGCAGTATTTT. Filled out from reference TRBV5-1 and TRBJ2-3, the complete variable domain reads KAGVTQTPRYLIKTRGQQVTLSCSPISGHRSVSWYQQTPGQGLQFLFEYFSETQRNKGNFPGRFSGRQFSNSRSEMNVSTLELGDSALYLCASSLSGRSTDTQYFGPGTRLTVL.

This chain links TRBV6-5 with TRBJ2-2; D perhaps matches TRBD2 (5 bases). The CDR3 contains 16 residues. V was pared by 2 bases and J by 5 bases, with 15 bases between. Germline V gene data show CDR1 as MNHEY and CDR2 as SVGAGI. Here the CDR3 reads CASSYPSLGVTGELFF. The CDR3, as DNA: TGTGCCAGCAGTTACCCTTCCCTGGGAGTGACCGGGGAGCTGTTTTTT.

This chain joins TRBV30 and TRBJ2-1; D remains unclear. V lost 1 base, J lost 7 bases, and 2 bases lay in between. CDR1 is GTSNPN, CDR2 SVGIG, per germline (reference sequence). The CDR3 sequence is 10 residues long. CDR3 nucleotide sequence: TGTGCCTGGAGTGCGAATGAGCAGTTCTTC. This encodes CAWSANEQFF. The variable domain in full, with the rest retrieved from reference TRBV30 and TRBJ2-1, is SQTIHQWPATLVQPVGSPLSLECTVEGTSNPNLYWYRQAAGRGLQLLFYSVGIGQISSEVPQNLSASRPQDRQFILSSKKLLLSDSGFYLCAWSANEQFFGPGTRLTVL.

The chain has TRBV28 and TRBJ1-1, with D tentatively TRBD1 (5 bases). Germline assignment: CDR1 MDHEN and CDR2 SYDVKM. V was trimmed by 2 bases and J by 3 bases, leaving 13 bases between them. The CDR3 runs 15 residues. The CDR3 spells CASSLLSRADTEAFF. The CDR3, as DNA: TGTGCCAGCAGTTTACTGTCCAGGGCGGACACTGAAGCTTTCTTT. Full variable domain (missing parts from reference TRBV28 and TRBJ1-1): DVKVTQSSRYLVKRTGEKVFLECVQDMDHENMFWYRQDPGLGLRLIYFSYDVKMKEKGDIPEGYSVSREKKERFSLILESASTNQTSMYLCASSLLSRADTEAFFGQGTRLTVV.

The CDR3 loop reads CASSRLEVLQETQYF. In DNA, the CDR3 is TGTGCCAGCAGTCGTCTGGAGGTCCTTCAAGAGACCCAGTACTTC. The chain joins TRBV3-1 (or the pseudogene TRBV3-2) to TRBJ2-5, with D maybe TRBD2 (5 bases). Trimming cost V 6 bases and J 2 bases, with 16 bases left between them. Germline CDR1 LGHDT, CDR2 YNNKEL (reference sequence). This CDR3 contains 15 residues.

CDR3 coding DNA: TGTGCCAGTAGCCCGCGGACAGGGGAAGAAGAGACCCAGTACTTC. The encoded protein is CASSPRTGEEETQYF. J is TRBJ2-5 and V is TRBV19; 9 bases align to TRBD1. Trimming removed 6 bases from V and 3 bases from J; junction bases left unmatched: 8. The CDR3 has 15 residues. Germline V CDR1 and CDR2: LNHDA, SQIVND (reference sequence).

The chain joins TRBV9 to TRBJ1-1, with 7 bases that match TRBD1. Trimming cost V 4 bases and J 1 base; bases outside gene matches: 7. In germline, CDR1 is SGDLS, CDR2 YYNGEE. The CDR3 sequence is 15 residues long. DNA of the CDR3: TGTGCCAGCAGCTCGCGGACAGGCCCGAACACTGAAGCTTTCTTT. Protein sequence: CASSSRTGPNTEAFF.

This clone came up many times. V gene TRBV19 combines with J gene TRBJ1-3; 7 bases fit TRBD1. CDR1 is LNHDA and CDR2 is SQIVND in the germline V gene (reference sequence). This CDR3 spans 13 amino acids. V trimming: 7 bases; J trimming: 2 bases; junction bases outside the gene matches: 2. The DNA of the CDR3 is TGTGCCAGTAACGACAGGGCTGGAAACACCATATATTTT. The encoded protein is CASNDRAGNTIYF.